Reported below is one TCR beta chain. Its antigen is still unknown. Base qualities are not at hand, and no much larger clone is one base apart. The germline V gene specifies MNHEY as CDR1 and SVGAGI as CDR2. Including cysteine and phenylalanine, the CDR3 has 15 amino acids. Only the CDR3 part of the read is kept: 45 bases, read in frame from the first base. V is pared back by 0 bases and J by 0 bases, with 8 bases lying between the germline termini. These data are taken from a study of shared clonotypes between healthy human individuals (dated by TCRdb to 2019 to 2021). As for the study more broadly: Three men and two women, aged 18 to 49 years, made up the cohort. For each donor, CD4 naive and CD4 memory were each run on three plates, CD8 naive on two plates, and CD8 memory on one plate. To estimate repertoire size and how much clonotypes are shared between individuals, the study performed deep sequencing of blood TCR repertoires from five healthy adults. To increase sequencing depth and limit assay-specific biases, TCR repertoire library preparation and sequencing were carried out by different laboratories using diverse techniques. Per donor, leukapheresis produced somewhere between about 0.85 and 9.5 billion PBMCs. The paper's findings and limits, for the study overall: Only blood was sampled, and tissue TCR repertoires likely differ from those in blood. Because the study included only a small number of donors, the genetic and exposure-history diversity represented was limited. Compared with non-shared clonotypes, clonotypes shared by all four sorted-subset donors had higher generation probabilities. When a handful of donors were compared, the shared fraction of clonotypes was about 5% for naive CD4, over 3% for naive CD8, more than 2% for memory CD4, and 0.4% for memory CD8. Rarefaction of sorted-subset datasets indicated incomplete sequencing despite the large sequencing depth. Pairwise subsampling led to the expectation that sequencing depth would affect the degree of clonotype sharing among donors. Larger estimated clonotype richness was generally found for naive subsets than for memory subsets.

Donors were healthy HIV-negative adults with no recently reported acute infections or vaccinations. Every donor was a Caucasian adult living in Nashville, Tennessee, USA. CD4+ T cells were enriched through magnetic negative selection, after which naive cells were positively selected on CD45RA and the remaining negative fraction served as the memory subset. Blood was obtained by leukapheresis, after which PBMCs were separated by Ficoll-Histopaque density gradient centrifugation and cryopreserved in liquid nitrogen vapor phase. Analytical flow cytometry was used to check the purity and quantity of every magnetically sorted T cell population. Each sorted fraction had its genomic DNA isolated and then quantified by UV absorbance on a Nanodrop 2000c. TCR CDR3 regions were amplified from genomic DNA by multiplex PCR using the deep immunoSEQ assay. For each cell subset, the extracted genomic DNA was distributed evenly across all wells of several immunoSEQ 96-well plates, and each plate served as one replicate. For sorted subsets, 200 to 250 ng genomic DNA, equal to tens of thousands of T cell genomes, was loaded into each replicate PCR. The purified libraries were quantified using a Qubit 3.0 fluorometer, sized with a Bioanalyzer 2100, and then quantified again using the KAPA Library Quantification kit. A separate single-read 150-cycle Illumina NextSeq 550 flow cell was used to sequence each immunoSEQ 96-well plate. Processing in the source paper ran as follows. Because the immunoSEQ output held only junctional sequences and lacked quality scores, the filtering could not match the filtering applied to full-length reads. To assign V/J genes and CDR3, sequences were annotated using PyIR, a Python wrapper for IgBLAST v1.9, with IMGT germline references. Reads were removed for weak V/J assignments (E-value above 1e-6), missing CDR3, stop codons, out-of-frame junctions, or ambiguous translated residues. V3J clonotypes were defined as sequences sharing the same inferred V gene, J gene, and CDR3 amino acid sequence. Percentage overlap between repertoires was computed as shared unique clonotypes divided by the size of the smaller repertoire. RTK rarefaction, the Chao1 estimator, and Recon v2.1 estimates of unobserved clonotypes were used to assess repertoire richness. For all TCRbeta clonotypes obtained by the gDNA method from several donors, generation probabilities were computed with OLGA. TCRdb's version of the immuneACCESS table is confined to in-frame rearrangements and falls short of the full clone set. An unresolved V gene accounts for under half of the shortfall where checked; the remainder is of unknown origin. D and trimming were read from the DNA, whereas the V and J calls and clone size are those reported in that table. The sample records 2 million to 2.5 million clones, over 85% of which are singletons. Roughly 0.39% of the sample belongs to the ten largest clones.

The sequenced sample consisted of naive CD4+ T cells from PBMCs. The cell subset or site label, read with the paper, signifies: CD45RA+ positively selected. The chain uses TRBV6-5 and TRBJ1-2; confidence is insufficient to name the D gene. The TCR sequence derives from a man aged 18 to 35 in good health. Some clones in this sample may be carry-over from other donors' samples. The CDR3 loop reads CASSYSTGANYGYTF. The DNA reads as follows: TGTGCCAGCAGTTACTCTACGGGAGCTAACTATGGCTACACCTTC.